The rows below give T cell receptor beta chains drawn from one sample of a study of T-cell memory formation after mild COVID-19. TCRdb recomputed calls from the 5' RACE reads with MiXCR, one row per CDR3 protein. The sample yields approximately 82,000 distinct CDR3 sequences, around 13% seen once. The sequenced material came from PBMCs or a T cell subset sorted from them (not recorded which). These receptors were taken from a man younger than 35 who had mild COVID-19 (a few samples of this study predate the infection). Cell type and time point are not known. Both conserved end residues are part of each CDR3. Each record gives: CDR3 DNA, CDR3 protein, J gene, V gene, D gene, clone size. The D gene is left open where the match is weak. Clone size appears in some rows only: once, few, many, or a class for an expanded clone.

DNA: TGTGCCAGCAGTGGGACGGAGAACACCGGGGAGCTGTTTTTT; CDR3: CASSGTENTGELFF; J: TRBJ2-2; V: TRBV12-3/TRBV12-4; D: NA; size: few
DNA: TGCGCCAGCAGCGAAAGGACAGGGGAAACTGGCTACACCTTC; CDR3: CASSERTGETGYTF; J: TRBJ1-2; V: TRBV4-1; D: TRBD1; size: few
DNA: TGCGCCAGCAGCGGGGGCCGCTTCTCTGTAGGGGCCAACGTCCTGACTTTC; CDR3: CASSGGRFSVGANVLTF; J: TRBJ2-6; V: TRBV5-1; D: NA; size: once
DNA: TGTGCCAGCAGCTCCACCCGACGTAGGGGTGAAAAACTGTTTTTT; CDR3: CASSSTRRRGEKLFF; J: TRBJ1-4; V: TRBV7-9; D: NA; size: NA
DNA: TGTGCCAGCAGTAAACGACGGACAGGATCGAACACTGAAGCTTTCTTT; CDR3: CASSKRRTGSNTEAFF; J: TRBJ1-1; V: TRBV12-3/TRBV12-4; D: TRBD1; size: NA
DNA: TGCAGCGTTGAGGAGACAGGGCTCTTGTATACGCAGTATTTT; CDR3: CSVEETGLLYTQYF; J: TRBJ2-3; V: TRBV29-1; D: TRBD1; size: NA
DNA: TGTGCCAGCGAATCGGGGGATGAGCAGTTCTTC; CDR3: CASESGDEQFF; J: TRBJ2-1; V: TRBV6-2/TRBV6-3; D: NA; size: many
DNA: TGTGCCAGCGTCCAGGGATCCACAGATACGCAGTATTTT; CDR3: CASVQGSTDTQYF; J: TRBJ2-3; V: TRBV7-2; D: NA; size: few
DNA: TGCGCCAGCAGCCCTGCCCGGACAGAGTCTAACTATGGCTACACCTTC; CDR3: CASSPARTESNYGYTF; J: TRBJ1-2; V: TRBV4-3; D: NA; size: NA
DNA: TGTGCCAGCACCCGAGGTGCTGAAGCTTTCTTT; CDR3: CASTRGAEAFF; J: TRBJ1-1; V: TRBV27; D: NA; size: few
DNA: TGTGCCAGCAGTTCCCGGACGGGCATCGGCTCGGAGACCCAGTACTTC; CDR3: CASSSRTGIGSETQYF; J: TRBJ2-5; V: TRBV6-5; D: NA; size: many
DNA: TGTGCCAGCAGCCCACGACTAGGTGGGACCGCCGGGGAGCTGTTTTTT; CDR3: CASSPRLGGTAGELFF; J: TRBJ2-2; V: TRBV7-2; D: NA; size: NA
DNA: TGTGCCAGCAGGGGGACTCCCCTTGGCACAGATACGCAGTATTTT; CDR3: CASRGTPLGTDTQYF; J: TRBJ2-3; V: TRBV2; D: NA; size: few
DNA: TGCGCCAGCAGCTTAAAAGGGACAGCCCTCTCTGGGGCCAACGTCCTGACTTTC; CDR3: CASSLKGTALSGANVLTF; J: TRBJ2-6; V: TRBV5-1; D: TRBD1; size: few
DNA: TGTGCCAGCAGTTTATCGAACATGAACACTGAAGCTTTCTTT; CDR3: CASSLSNMNTEAFF; J: TRBJ1-1; V: TRBV12-3/TRBV12-4; D: NA; size: NA
DNA: TGTGCCAGCACGGGGGGGATGGACTATGGCTACACCTTC; CDR3: CASTGGMDYGYTF; J: TRBJ1-2; V: TRBV6-5; D: NA; size: few
DNA: TGTGCCAGCAGCCGGGCTAACTATGGCTACACCTTC; CDR3: CASSRANYGYTF; J: TRBJ1-2; V: TRBV6-2/TRBV6-3; D: NA; size: NA
DNA: TGCAGTGCAGCACCCCTCGATGCAGGGCTACAAGAGACCCAGTACTTC; CDR3: CSAAPLDAGLQETQYF; J: TRBJ2-5; V: TRBV20-1; D: NA; size: few
DNA: TGTGCCAGCAGTTACAGGGTAGCGGGGGAGTACGAGCAGTACTTC; CDR3: CASSYRVAGEYEQYF; J: TRBJ2-7; V: TRBV6-2/TRBV6-3; D: TRBD2; size: NA
DNA: TGCGCCAGCAGCCAAGCTGACAGTTACCAAGAGACCCAGTACTTC; CDR3: CASSQADSYQETQYF; J: TRBJ2-5; V: TRBV4-3; D: NA; size: NA
DNA: TGTGCCACCAGTGACCCCGGGACTGAACAGAGCATTCAGTACTTC; CDR3: CATSDPGTEQSIQYF; J: TRBJ2-4; V: TRBV24-1; D: NA; size: NA
DNA: TGTGCCAGCAGTGACTCGGGGTTTATTGATTCACCCCTCCACTTT; CDR3: CASSDSGFIDSPLHF; J: TRBJ1-6; V: TRBV2; D: NA; size: few
DNA: TGCAGTGCTAGAGCACCTTCGACAGGGACAAATTGGGAGCAGTACTTC; CDR3: CSARAPSTGTNWEQYF; J: TRBJ2-7; V: TRBV20-1; D: TRBD1; size: NA
DNA: TGCAGTGCTTACGGACTAGCGGGAGTCTCCTACGAGCAGTACTTC; CDR3: CSAYGLAGVSYEQYF; J: TRBJ2-7; V: TRBV20-1; D: TRBD2; size: NA
DNA: TGCGCCAGCAGCCAGAGGGACAGGAGGGAGCAGTACTTC; CDR3: CASSQRDRREQYF; J: TRBJ2-7; V: TRBV4-1; D: TRBD1; size: NA
DNA: TGCGCCAGCAGCCAAGATATCGGGACTCTGGAAGATACGCAGTATTTT; CDR3: CASSQDIGTLEDTQYF; J: TRBJ2-3; V: TRBV4-3; D: NA; size: few
DNA: TGTGCCAGCAGCTTAGAAGGACAGTTCTCGGAGACCCAGTACTTC; CDR3: CASSLEGQFSETQYF; J: TRBJ2-5; V: TRBV7-9; D: NA; size: NA
DNA: TGCGCCAGCGTGGAGGTACAAGGGTCCTACAATGAGCAGTTCTTC; CDR3: CASVEVQGSYNEQFF; J: TRBJ2-1; V: TRBV5-1; D: NA; size: many
DNA: TGTGCCAGCAGCTATACAGTGTCGACAACTAATGAAAAACTGTTTTTT; CDR3: CASSYTVSTTNEKLFF; J: TRBJ1-4; V: TRBV7-9; D: NA; size: NA
DNA: TGTGCCAGCAGCCCTTCGTACCGGGATACGCAGTATTTT; CDR3: CASSPSYRDTQYF; J: TRBJ2-3; V: TRBV14; D: NA; size: NA
DNA: TGTGCCAGCAGTTGGGGCAGCGGGCCCAATCAGCCCCAGCATTTT; CDR3: CASSWGSGPNQPQHF; J: TRBJ1-5; V: TRBV27; D: NA; size: NA
DNA: TGCGCCAGCAGCCAAGATCTAGGCGATCAGCCCCAGCATTTT; CDR3: CASSQDLGDQPQHF; J: TRBJ1-5; V: TRBV4-3; D: NA; size: NA
DNA: TGTGCCAGCAGCCAAGGACTAGCGGGGGGGCCCGGCACAGATACGCAGTATTTT; CDR3: CASSQGLAGGPGTDTQYF; J: TRBJ2-3; V: TRBV4-2; D: TRBD2; size: NA
DNA: TGCAGTGCCCCAGGACAGTATAGCAATCAGCCCCAGCATTTT; CDR3: CSAPGQYSNQPQHF; J: TRBJ1-5; V: TRBV20-1; D: NA; size: many
DNA: TGTGCCAGCAGTTTCAACGCGGCACGGGAGACCCAGTACTTC; CDR3: CASSFNAARETQYF; J: TRBJ2-5; V: TRBV27; D: NA; size: few
DNA: TGTGCCAGCAGCTCAGCGGGGGGGATCACAGATACGCAGTATTTT; CDR3: CASSSAGGITDTQYF; J: TRBJ2-3; V: TRBV7-8; D: TRBD2; size: NA
DNA: TGCAGTGCTAGAATGTCGGATACGCAGTATTTT; CDR3: CSARMSDTQYF; J: TRBJ2-3; V: TRBV20-1; D: NA; size: few
DNA: TGTGCCAGCAGCTTAGGACACGGGCCCCCTGTTATGGATACGCAGTATTTT; CDR3: CASSLGHGPPVMDTQYF; J: TRBJ2-3; V: TRBV7-9; D: NA; size: few
DNA: TGTGCCAGCAGCTCGGACAGGCGCGACACCCCTAGCACAGATACGCAGTATTTT; CDR3: CASSSDRRDTPSTDTQYF; J: TRBJ2-3; V: TRBV7-9; D: TRBD1; size: few
DNA: TGCGCCAGCAGCCAAGAAATGGGACTAGGAGATGAACCCCAGCATTTT; CDR3: CASSQEMGLGDEPQHF; J: TRBJ1-5; V: TRBV4-1; D: NA; size: few
DNA: TGTGCCAGCACCAGACAGCATGGGGACTATGGCTACACCTTC; CDR3: CASTRQHGDYGYTF; J: TRBJ1-2; V: TRBV7-9; D: NA; size: few
DNA: TGTGCCAGTAGAGGCGCCGACGGCCACTCCTACGAGCAGTACTTC; CDR3: CASRGADGHSYEQYF; J: TRBJ2-7; V: TRBV19; D: NA; size: NA
DNA: TGCGCCAGCAGCCCGGCCCACAGGGGGCAGGAAGATACGCAGTATTTT; CDR3: CASSPAHRGQEDTQYF; J: TRBJ2-3; V: TRBV5-1; D: TRBD1; size: NA
DNA: TGTGCCAGCAGTATCGGGGGGCTGGATACGCAGTATTTT; CDR3: CASSIGGLDTQYF; J: TRBJ2-3; V: TRBV27; D: NA; size: few
DNA: TGTGCCAGCAGCCTTGCCGGGACGAAAGATACGCAGTATTTT; CDR3: CASSLAGTKDTQYF; J: TRBJ2-3; V: TRBV9; D: NA; size: many
DNA: TGTGCCAGCAGTGACTGGGCGGGAAACAATGAGCAGTTCTTC; CDR3: CASSDWAGNNEQFF; J: TRBJ2-1; V: TRBV9; D: NA; size: NA